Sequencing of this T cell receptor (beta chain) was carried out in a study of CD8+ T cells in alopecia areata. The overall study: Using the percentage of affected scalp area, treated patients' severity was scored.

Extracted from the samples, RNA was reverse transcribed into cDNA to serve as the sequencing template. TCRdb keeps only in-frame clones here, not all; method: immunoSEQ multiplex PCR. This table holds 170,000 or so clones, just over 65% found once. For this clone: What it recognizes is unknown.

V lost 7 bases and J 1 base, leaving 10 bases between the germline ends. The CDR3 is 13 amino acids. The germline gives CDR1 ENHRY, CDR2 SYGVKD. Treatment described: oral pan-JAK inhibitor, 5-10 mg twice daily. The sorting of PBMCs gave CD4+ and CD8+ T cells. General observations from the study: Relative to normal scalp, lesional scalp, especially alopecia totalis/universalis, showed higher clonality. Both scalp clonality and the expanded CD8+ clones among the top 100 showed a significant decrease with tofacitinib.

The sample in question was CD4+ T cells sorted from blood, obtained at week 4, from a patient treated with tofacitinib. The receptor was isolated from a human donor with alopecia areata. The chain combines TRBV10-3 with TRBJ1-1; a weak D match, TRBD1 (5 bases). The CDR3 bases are TGTGCCATCAATCCAGGGCGGAACACTGAAGCTTTCTTT. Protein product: CAINPGRNTEAFF.